This T cell receptor (beta chain) derives from a study of metastatic and nonmetastatic thyroid tumors. Across the whole study: For malignant and benign thyroid patients, tumor or nodule tissue and blood were the sources whose repertoires were compared.

In the original workflow: Building a distant-metastasis classifier for papillary thyroid cancer drew on CDR3 differences across clinicopathological groups. TCRdb re-called the PCR reads with MiXCR. TCRdb assigned the V and J calls; the authors' analysis was not used. Found here are about 21,000 clones, 31% of them singletons; the top ten hold roughly 14%. Notes on this clone: Its antigen is not identified. At one boundary the junction diverges from the germline segment, which might be a read error.

Overall study findings and caveats: Versus benign nodules, malignant thyroid tumors reportedly had significantly higher TCR beta diversity, in blood and tumor.

The germline CDR1 and CDR2 sequences are ENHRY and SYGVKD. This CDR3 spans 16 amino acids. Nobody among the patients had been given any treatment before thyroid surgery. The TCR originated in a female donor with papillary thyroid cancer or a benign thyroid nodule (not recorded which). Some clones in this sample may be carry-over from other donors' samples. Sequenced sample: blood. The V and J genes are TRBV10-3 and TRBJ2-4, with D tentatively TRBD1 (6 bases). This CDR3 reads CAISESRGEAINIQDF. The CDR3 DNA is TGTGCCATCAGTGAGTCCAGGGGCGAAGCCATAAACATTCAGGACTTC.